The source of this TCR beta chain is a study of cytomegalovirus exposure and HLA in healthy donors. The PCR was carried out with 60 Vbeta primers and 13 Jbeta primers. Libraries were prepared by immunoSEQ multiplex PCR; TCRdb keeps only in-frame clonotypes and omits some of them. The data show roughly 100,000 clones, with 10% seen just once and roughly 5% held by the top ten. This CDR3 contains 16 residues. J lost 5 bases, V lost 0 bases, and 5 bases had no gene match. The V gene's germline CDR1 is LNHNV and CDR2 YYDKDF (reference sequence). Study observations and caveats: Reported findings show TCR beta sequences accurately forecast HLA-A and HLA-B alleles in most subjects. Highly shared sequence variants in one cluster were likely a sequencing artifact. Productive rates of about 87% or about 30% were seen for most TCR beta V segments in an earlier analysis. Most observed TCR sequences were rare, whereas some public TCRs were detected in many donors.

This clone was counted ten times or more. Its antigen is unidentified. The TCR was taken from a man aged 40-50 years in good health and CMV-seropositive. V is TRBV15 and J is TRBJ2-5, with 11 bases lining up with TRBD2. Sequencing used PBMCs. This CDR3 is CATSRDSGRAEETQYF. DNA for the CDR3: TGTGCCACCAGCAGAGATAGCGGGAGGGCCGAGGAGACCCAGTACTTC.